This is a list of T cell receptor beta chains from one sample in a study of T cell changes during pregnancy in multiple sclerosis. Assay: immunoSEQ multiplex PCR; the TCRdb copy retains only in-frame clones and omits some. Among some 29,000 clones, roughly 89% were seen once, and the ten largest hold under 9%. Sequenced material: CD8+ T cells from peripheral blood mononuclear cells, taken before pregnancy. The origin of the receptors is a female donor with multiple sclerosis, enrolled in a pregnancy study. The CDR3 runs from the conserved cysteine through the conserved F or W. D genes are given only for firm matches. Rows may omit the clone size; those that give it use once, few, many or a size class.

>-|-|TRBJ1-2|13|TRBV27
TGTGCCAGCAGGCAATTTACAGGGTATGGCTACACCTTC
CASRQFTGYGYTF
>-|-|TRBJ2-2|15|TRBV5-5
TGTGCCAGCAGTTCCGGGACAACGAACACCGGGGAGCTGTTTTTT
CASSSGTTNTGELFF
>-|once|TRBJ1-2|13|TRBV14
TGTGCCAGCAGCCAATCAGGGATCCATGGCTACACCTTC
CASSQSGIHGYTF
>-|-|TRBJ2-7|17|TRBV4-1
TGCGCCAGCAGCCAGGGCCACTTAAGAGATGGGTGGCACGAGCAGTACTTC
CASSQGHLRDGWHEQYF
>-|-|TRBJ2-7|14|TRBV28
TGTGCCAGCAGTCATCACAGGGGACTTAACGAGCAGTACTTC
CASSHHRGLNEQYF
>-|-|TRBJ2-1|13|TRBV4-1
TGCGCCAGCAGCCAAGATTGGGGGGTTGAGCAGTTCTTC
CASSQDWGVEQFF
>TRBD1|-|TRBJ1-2|14|TRBV5-1
TGCGCCAGCACATATTCGACAGGGGGCAATGGCTACACCTTC
CASTYSTGGNGYTF
>-|-|TRBJ2-2|15|TRBV6-5
TGTGCCAGCAGTTACTCCCGACATCCCACCGGGGAGCTGTTTTTT
CASSYSRHPTGELFF
>-|once|TRBJ1-2|13|TRBV5-6
TGTGCCAGCAGCTCGGGAGTCCACCAGGGCTACACCTTC
CASSSGVHQGYTF
>TRBD2|once|TRBJ2-7|15|TRBV19
TGTGCCAGTAGTGTGCGGACTAGCGGGAGAGACGAGCAGTACTTC
CASSVRTSGRDEQYF
>TRBD2|-|TRBJ2-1|15|TRBV11-3
TGTGCCAGCAGCTCCCGCGGGGGTGGCTACAATGAGCAGTTCTTC
CASSSRGGGYNEQFF
>TRBD2|-|TRBJ2-7|15|TRBV7-3
TGTGCCAGCAGTCTAGCGGGGGGCGGGTCCTACGAGCAGTACTTC
CASSLAGGGSYEQYF
>-|once|TRBJ2-7|12|TRBV29-1
TGCAGCGTTGGATTCGGAGCCTACGAGCAGTACTTC
CSVGFGAYEQYF
>TRBD2|once|TRBJ2-3|17|TRBV5-4
TGTGCCAGCAGCTTGATTCCGACTAGCGGGGTCACAGATACGCAGTATTTT
CASSLIPTSGVTDTQYF
>-|few|TRBJ2-2|18|TRBV28
TGTGCCAGCAGTTCCCCGGTCCTAGACGCCTCGGGGACTCGGGAGCTGTTTTTT
CASSSPVLDASGTRELFF
>TRBD2|-|TRBJ2-2|15|TRBV19
TGTGCCAGTAGTAACCAGCGGGGGATCACCGGGGAGCTGTTTTTT
CASSNQRGITGELFF
>TRBD1|-|TRBJ2-1|14|TRBV19
TGTGCCAGTAGTATGGAACAGGGGGCTTCTGAGCAGTTCTTC
CASSMEQGASEQFF
>TRBD2|-|TRBJ2-7|14|TRBV27
TGTGCCAGCAGCCAAGGGACTAGCGGGAAAGAGCAGTACTTC
CASSQGTSGKEQYF
>TRBD2|once|TRBJ2-7|15|TRBV28
TGTGCCAGCAGAAAAAGCGGGAGGCGTACCTACGAGCAGTACTTC
CASRKSGRRTYEQYF
>-|-|TRBJ2-6|14|TRBV27
TGTGCCAGCAGTTTAGCGTCTGGGGCCAACGTCCTGACTTTC
CASSLASGANVLTF
>TRBD1|-|TRBJ1-2|15|TRBV5-4
TGTGCCAGCAGCCATAGACAGGGTGGCGTCTATGGCTACACCTTC
CASSHRQGGVYGYTF
>TRBD1|once|TRBJ2-7|13|TRBV28
TGTGCCAGCAGTGGGGACAGCTCATACGAGCAGTACTTC
CASSGDSSYEQYF
>TRBD2|-|TRBJ2-2|17|TRBV7-9
TGTGCCAGCAGCCCCAGGACTAGCGGGGGGAGGATCGGGGAGCTGTTTTTT
CASSPRTSGGRIGELFF
>TRBD2|-|TRBJ2-2|16|TRBV13
TGTGCCAGCAGCTGGGGTCCTAGCGGAGGCACCGGGGAGCTGTTTTTT
CASSWGPSGGTGELFF
>TRBD1|-|TRBJ1-5|14|TRBV6-6
TGTGCAGGGGACCCAGGGGGTAGCAATCAGCCCCAGCATTTT
CAGDPGGSNQPQHF
>-|-|TRBJ2-1|16|TRBV9
TGTGCCAGCAGCGTAGGTGCTAGCGATCCCTCCAATGAGCAGTTCTTC
CASSVGASDPSNEQFF
>TRBD2|-|TRBJ2-1|16|TRBV9
TGTGCCAGCAGCGTTGATAGCGGGGGGGGAGTAGATGAGCAGTTCTTC
CASSVDSGGGVDEQFF
>-|-|TRBJ2-2|11|TRBV7-9
TGTGCCAGCAGCTCGACCGGGGAGCTGTTTTTT
CASSSTGELFF
>-|-|TRBJ2-7|11|TRBV6-6
TGTGCCAGCAGTGGTAGCTACGAGCAGTACTTC
CASSGSYEQYF
>-|-|TRBJ1-4|13|TRBV5-5
TGTGCCAGCAGCTTAAGCCGGGATGAAAAACTGTTTTTT
CASSLSRDEKLFF
>TRBD2|-|TRBJ2-7|18|TRBV10-3
TGTGCCATCAGGGATGGGGGGTTGGCTAGCGGGCGTGCCTACGAGCAGTACTTC
CAIRDGGLASGRAYEQYF
>-|-|TRBJ2-7|13|TRBV5-5
TGTGCCAGCAGCTCGGGAGATGGGTACGAGCAGTACTTC
CASSSGDGYEQYF
>-|-|TRBJ2-5|15|TRBV7-3
TGTGCCAGCAGCCGCGGTGGTGGGGGGCAAGAGACCCAGTACTTC
CASSRGGGGQETQYF
>TRBD1|-|TRBJ2-2|14|TRBV27
TGTGCCAGCAGTTTCGACAGGGGGCCAGGGGAGCTGTTTTTT
CASSFDRGPGELFF
>-|-|TRBJ2-1|15|TRBV7-3
TGTGCCAGCAGCCCTTTCGCGGGCGGAAACAATGAGCAGTTCTTC
CASSPFAGGNNEQFF
>TRBD2|-|TRBJ2-5|18|TRBV15
TGTGCCACCAGCAGGCGACGTACCCCACTAGCGTTACAAGAGACCCAGTACTTC
CATSRRRTPLALQETQYF
>-|-|TRBJ2-1|15|TRBV4-1
TGCGCCAGCAGCCAGGGGAGACTAGATGGGGATGAGCAGTTCTTC
CASSQGRLDGDEQFF
>TRBD1|-|TRBJ2-7|16|TRBV14
TGTGCCAGCAGCCAAGGTTCCGGGACAGGGTTCCACGAGCAGTACTTC
CASSQGSGTGFHEQYF
>TRBD1|-|TRBJ2-1|17|TRBV7-9
TGTGCCAGCAGCTTAGCCGTGGGACAGAGCCTCTACAATGAGCAGTTCTTC
CASSLAVGQSLYNEQFF
>-|-|TRBJ1-5|15|TRBV21-1
TGTGCCAGCAGCAGAACAGGGGGGGGCAATCAGCCCCAGCATTTT
CASSRTGGGNQPQHF
>-|-|TRBJ2-1|14|TRBV7-2
TGTGCCAGCAGCTTAGGCGCGGGGGCGGATGAGCAGTTCTTC
CASSLGAGADEQFF
>-|-|TRBJ2-7|9|TRBV9
TGTGCCAGCAGCGTATTCTGGTACTTC
CASSVFWYF
>TRBD1|-|TRBJ1-2|15|TRBV19
TGTGCCAGTAGTGTAGGACAGGGGGCGCGATATGGCTACACCTTC
CASSVGQGARYGYTF
>-|-|TRBJ1-5|13|TRBV6-5
TGTGCCACCTCGGACTATAGCAATCAGCCCCAGCATTTT
CATSDYSNQPQHF
>TRBD1|-|TRBJ2-3|14|TRBV6-4
TGTGCCAGCAGTGGGACAGGGGGCACAGATACGCAGTATTTT
CASSGTGGTDTQYF
>TRBD2|-|TRBJ2-7|16|TRBV6-1
TGTGCCAGCAGTGGACTAGCGGGAGCTTCCTCCTACGAGCAGTACTTC
CASSGLAGASSYEQYF
>TRBD1|-|TRBJ1-4|17|TRBV4-1
TGCGCCAGCAGCCAAGCGCCTGGGACAGCAACTAATGAAAAACTGTTTTTT
CASSQAPGTATNEKLFF
>-|-|TRBJ2-1|12|TRBV27
TGTGCCAGCAGTTTAGAGGGCAGTGAGCAGTTCTTC
CASSLEGSEQFF
>-|-|TRBJ1-6|19|TRBV7-3
TGTGCCAGCAGCTTAACCCAAGACTTGAGACAGAACTATAATTCACCCCTCCACTTT
CASSLTQDLRQNYNSPLHF
>TRBD1|-|TRBJ1-6|14|TRBV5-6
TGTGCCAGCAGCCCACAGGGGAATGCTTCACCCCTCCACTTT
CASSPQGNASPLHF